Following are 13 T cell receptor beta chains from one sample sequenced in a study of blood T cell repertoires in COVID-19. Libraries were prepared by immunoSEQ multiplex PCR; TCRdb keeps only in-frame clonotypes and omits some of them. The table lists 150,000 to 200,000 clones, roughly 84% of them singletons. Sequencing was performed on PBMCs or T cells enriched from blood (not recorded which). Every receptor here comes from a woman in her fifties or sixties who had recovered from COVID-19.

CDR3 coding DNA: TGTGCCAGCAGCTTAGCGGGAAGGAGGGATCGCGGTGAAAAACTGTTTTTT. Protein sequence: CASSLAGRRDRGEKLFF. The chain carries TRBV7-8 and TRBJ1-4, with unresolved D. The V gene lost 0 bases and the J gene lost 7 bases, with 18 bases spanning the gap. Germline CDR1 reads SGHVS; CDR2 reads FQNEAQ. The CDR3 is 17 amino acids. The full variable domain, with the rest looked up from reference TRBV7-8 and TRBJ1-4, is GAGVSQSPRYKVAKRGQDVALRCDPISGHVSLFWYQQALGQGPEFLTYFQNEAQLDKSGLPSDRFFAERPEGSVSTLKIQRTQQEDSAVYLCASSLAGRRDRGEKLFFGSGTQLSVL.

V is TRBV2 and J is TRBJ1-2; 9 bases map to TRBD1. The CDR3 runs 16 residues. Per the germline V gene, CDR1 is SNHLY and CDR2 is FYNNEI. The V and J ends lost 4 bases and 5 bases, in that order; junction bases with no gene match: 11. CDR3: CASSAVAGTGSYGYTF. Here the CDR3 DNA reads TGTGCCAGCAGTGCTGTAGCAGGGACAGGGAGTTATGGCTACACCTTC.

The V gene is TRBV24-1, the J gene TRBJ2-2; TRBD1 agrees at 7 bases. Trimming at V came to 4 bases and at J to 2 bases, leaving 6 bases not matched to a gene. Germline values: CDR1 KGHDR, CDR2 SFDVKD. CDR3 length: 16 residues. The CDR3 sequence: CATSDKDRFNTGELFF. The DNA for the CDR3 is TGTGCCACCAGTGACAAGGACAGGTTTAACACCGGGGAGCTGTTTTTT.

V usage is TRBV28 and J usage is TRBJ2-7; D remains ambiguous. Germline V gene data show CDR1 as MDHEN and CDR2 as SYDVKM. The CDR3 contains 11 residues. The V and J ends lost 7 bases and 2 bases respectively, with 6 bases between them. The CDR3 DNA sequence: TGTGCCAGCACCTCAGCCTACGAGCAGTACTTC. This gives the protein CASTSAYEQYF.

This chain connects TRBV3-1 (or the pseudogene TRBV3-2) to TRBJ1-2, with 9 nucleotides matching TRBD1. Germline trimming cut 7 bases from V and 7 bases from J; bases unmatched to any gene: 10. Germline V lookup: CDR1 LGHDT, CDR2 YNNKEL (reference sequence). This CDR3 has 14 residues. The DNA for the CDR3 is TGTGCCAGCACCCATGGACAGGGGAGGGTTGGCTACACCTTC. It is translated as CASTHGQGRVGYTF.

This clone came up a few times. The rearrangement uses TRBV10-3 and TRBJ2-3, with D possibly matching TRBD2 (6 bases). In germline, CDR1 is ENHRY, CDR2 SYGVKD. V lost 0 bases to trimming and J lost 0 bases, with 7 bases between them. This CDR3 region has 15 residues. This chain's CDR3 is CAISESGLSTDTQYF. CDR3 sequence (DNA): TGTGCCATCAGTGAGTCGGGACTCAGCACAGATACGCAGTATTTT.

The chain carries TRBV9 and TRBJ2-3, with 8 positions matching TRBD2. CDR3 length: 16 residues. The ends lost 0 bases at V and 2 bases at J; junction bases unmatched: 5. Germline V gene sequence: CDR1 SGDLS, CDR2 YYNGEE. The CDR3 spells CASSVEGGRSTDTQYF. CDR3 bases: TGTGCCAGCAGCGTAGAGGGCGGGAGGTCCACAGATACGCAGTATTTT.

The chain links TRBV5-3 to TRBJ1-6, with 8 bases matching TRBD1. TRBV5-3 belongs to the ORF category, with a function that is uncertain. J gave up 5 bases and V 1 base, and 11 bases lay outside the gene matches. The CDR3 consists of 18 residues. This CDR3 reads CARSLPTGQGDNNSPLHF. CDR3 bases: TGTGCCAGAAGCTTGCCTACAGGACAGGGAGATAATAATTCACCCCTCCACTTT.

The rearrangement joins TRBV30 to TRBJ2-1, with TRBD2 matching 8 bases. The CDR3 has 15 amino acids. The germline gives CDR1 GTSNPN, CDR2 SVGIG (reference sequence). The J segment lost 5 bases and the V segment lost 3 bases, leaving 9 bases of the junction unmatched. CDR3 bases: TGTGCCTGGAGCCCGGGGGGGGCAAGACACAATGAGCAGTTCTTC. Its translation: CAWSPGGARHNEQFF.

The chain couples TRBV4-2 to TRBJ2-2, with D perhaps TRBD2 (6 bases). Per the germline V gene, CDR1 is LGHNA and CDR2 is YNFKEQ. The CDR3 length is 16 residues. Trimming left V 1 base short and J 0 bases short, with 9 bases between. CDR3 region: CASSQARGANTGELFF. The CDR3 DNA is TGTGCCAGCAGCCAAGCGCGCGGGGCGAACACCGGGGAGCTGTTTTTT.

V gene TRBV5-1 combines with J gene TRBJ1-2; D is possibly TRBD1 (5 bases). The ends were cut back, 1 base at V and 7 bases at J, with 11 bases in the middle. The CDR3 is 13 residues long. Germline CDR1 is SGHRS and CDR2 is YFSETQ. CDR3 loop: CASSLRQGGGYTF. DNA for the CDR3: TGCGCCAGCAGCTTGAGGCAGGGAGGTGGCTACACCTTC.

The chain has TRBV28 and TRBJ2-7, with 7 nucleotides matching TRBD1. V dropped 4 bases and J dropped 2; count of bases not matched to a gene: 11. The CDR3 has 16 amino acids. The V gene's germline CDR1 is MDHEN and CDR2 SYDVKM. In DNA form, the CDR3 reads TGTGCCAGCAGTTACGACTTTAGGGACAGAGCCTACGAGCAGTACTTC. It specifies CASSYDFRDRAYEQYF.

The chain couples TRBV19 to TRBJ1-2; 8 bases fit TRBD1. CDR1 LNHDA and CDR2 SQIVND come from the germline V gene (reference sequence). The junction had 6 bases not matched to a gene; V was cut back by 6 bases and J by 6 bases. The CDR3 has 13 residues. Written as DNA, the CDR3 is TGTGCCAGTAGCCCGACAGGGGAGGATGGCTACACCTTC. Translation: CASSPTGEDGYTF.